Given below is one T cell receptor (beta chain) in context. The sample originates from a study of blood T cell repertoires in COVID-19. Study-wide background: Acute and convalescent COVID-19 samples came from the United States, Italy and Spain. The analysed material was cDNA or gDNA that came from T cells, B-cell-depleted T cells, or PBMCs.

Authors' methods: Cell counts per sample came from amplifying reference gene primers. Libraries were prepared by immunoSEQ multiplex PCR; TCRdb keeps only in-frame clonotypes and omits some of them. D and trimming come from the DNA, and the V and J calls and clone size come from that table. The table lists about 150,000 clones, roughly 87% of them singletons. There are 11 residues in the CDR3. Between the trimmed V and J ends, which lost 5 bases and 0 bases, there was a span of 5 bases. Germline lookup yields CDR1 DFQATT and CDR2 SNEGSKA (reference sequence). This chain connects TRBV20-1 to TRBJ2-7; D remains ambiguous. This clonotype originated in a woman between 55 and 75 years old with active or convalescent COVID-19. The specimen sequenced was peripheral blood. The chain's CDR3 is CSAPLSYEQYF. CDR3 DNA: TGCAGTGCTCCCCTCTCCTACGAGCAGTACTTC.